Presented here are 14 T cell receptor beta chains from one specimen sequenced in a study of T-cell memory formation after mild COVID-19. MiXCR, applied by TCRdb to the 5' RACE reads, yields one record per CDR3 protein. The data hold hundreds of thousands of distinct CDR3 sequences, with 15% to 20% observed a single time. The specimen sequenced was PBMCs or a T cell subset sorted from them (not recorded which). These receptors were collected from an adult woman who had mild COVID-19 (a few samples of this study predate the infection). Cell type and time point are not known.

The CDR3 is CASSSFRWAEQFF. Written as DNA, the CDR3 is TGTGCCAGCAGCTCTTTTAGATGGGCCGAGCAGTTCTTC. This rearrangement joins TRBV11-2 to TRBJ2-1; no firm D call. The CDR3 is made up of 13 amino acids. Trimming stripped 4 bases from V and 10 bases from J, with 14 bases between. Germline CDR1 SGHAT, CDR2 FQNNGV.

This chain connects TRBV7-3 to TRBJ2-1; the D gene could be TRBD1 or TRBD2 (6 bases each). Germline V gene sequence: CDR1 SGHTA, CDR2 FQGTGA. CDR3 size: 14 residues. V was trimmed by 0 bases and J by 15 bases, leaving 18 bases between them. DNA for the CDR3: TGTGCCAGCAGCTTAACGGGCGGCGGGACAAATTTGTTCTTC. Encoded protein: CASSLTGGGTNLFF.

This clonotype was seen a few times. The chain links TRBV27 to TRBJ2-7; 7 nucleotides line up with TRBD1. CDR3 size: 15 residues. Germline V lookup: CDR1 MNHEY, CDR2 SMNVEV (reference sequence). V lost 0 bases and J lost 5; bases outside the gene matches: 7. The CDR3, as DNA: TGTGCCAGCAGTTTATCCAACAGGGGAATCGACGAGCAGTACTTC. It yields the protein CASSLSNRGIDEQYF.

This clonotype was observed a handful of times. This rearrangement joins TRBV12-3 or TRBV12-4 to TRBJ1-3; D gene unclear. The CDR3 totals 12 residues. With 3 bases removed from V and 8 bases from J, the gap between germline ends came to 8 bases. The CDR3 is CASSFYEDTIYF. In nucleotides, the CDR3 is TGTGCCAGCAGTTTTTATGAAGACACCATATATTTT.

The chain joins TRBV2 to TRBJ2-7; 7 positions agree with TRBD1. V was pared by 5 bases and J by 5 bases, with 9 bases of the junction left unmatched. There are 14 residues in the CDR3. Germline V gene data show CDR1 as SNHLY and CDR2 as FYNNEI. Here the CDR3 reads CASSYLDRLHEQYF. The CDR3 DNA sequence: TGTGCCAGCAGTTACCTGGACAGGTTACACGAGCAGTACTTC.

As for this clonotype: Given a much more abundant clone one base away, this may be a read error. The V and J genes are TRBV12-3 or TRBV12-4 and TRBJ1-5; TRBD1 might be the D (6 bases). V lost 6 bases and J 0 bases, leaving 9 bases between the germline ends. The CDR3 totals 14 residues. The CDR3 DNA reads TGTGCCAGCAGCTGGACAGATAGCAATCAGCCCCAGCATTTT. Its protein product is CASSWTDSNQPQHF.

This clonotype was found a few times. The chain links TRBV11-2 to TRBJ1-2, with unresolved D. The CDR3 has 14 residues. V was cut by 5 bases and J by 3 bases, with 13 bases left in between. Per the germline V gene, CDR1 is SGHAT and CDR2 is FQNNGV. CDR3 nucleotides: TGTGCCAGCAGCCCCCCCGTCGTCCACTATGGCTACACCTTC. Translation: CASSPPVVHYGYTF.

The V gene is TRBV4-1, the J gene TRBJ2-1, with unresolved D. The CDR3 consists of 13 residues. Trimming took 1 base from V and 9 from J, leaving 10 bases between them. Germline V gives CDR1 MGHRA, CDR2 YSYEKL. The DNA of the CDR3 is TGCGCCAGCAGCCAAGTCGGGTTGGGTGAGCAGTTCTTC. This codes for CASSQVGLGEQFF.

The J gene is TRBJ1-2, the V gene TRBV18; possibly TRBD1 for D (6 bases). CDR3 length: 14 amino acids. Trimming removed 7 bases at V and 2 bases at J, with 14 bases between. Germline values: CDR1 KGHSH, CDR2 LQKENI. CDR3 sequence: CASYRDTSNYGYTF. DNA for the CDR3: TGTGCCAGCTACCGGGACACCTCGAACTATGGCTACACCTTC.

In this sample, this clonotype turned up many times. This chain connects TRBV5-6 to TRBJ2-7, with 8 bases lining up with TRBD1. Germline loops: CDR1 SGHDT, CDR2 YYEEEE. V was pared by 4 bases and J by 0 bases, with 6 bases of the junction left unmatched. CDR3 length: 15 amino acids. The CDR3 loop reads CASSPADRDSYEQYF. The DNA for the CDR3 is TGTGCCAGCAGCCCGGCGGACAGGGACTCCTACGAGCAGTACTTC.

V gene TRBV12-3 or TRBV12-4 combines with J gene TRBJ1-5; TRBD1 matches 9 bases. V shed 5 bases and J 2 bases; nucleotides not matched to a gene: 7. This CDR3 contains 16 residues. The CDR3 loop is CASSKDRGTGNQPQHF. The CDR3, as DNA: TGTGCCAGCAGTAAGGACAGGGGAACGGGCAATCAGCCCCAGCATTTT.

The chain carries TRBV9 and TRBJ2-1, with TRBD2 as a possible D gene (5 bases). Trimming shortened V by 0 bases and J by 8 bases, and 12 bases separated the two germline ends. The germline V gene has CDR1 SGDLS and CDR2 YYNGEE. The length of the CDR3 is 14 residues. The CDR3 DNA is TGTGCCAGCAGCGTAGCATCTAGCAGCGATGAGCAGTTCTTC. As protein: CASSVASSSDEQFF.

This clonotype came up many times. The rearrangement uses TRBV5-6 and TRBJ2-3; a possible D gene is TRBD2 (6 bases). Germline V gene data show CDR1 as SGHDT and CDR2 as YYEEEE. This CDR3 has 15 residues. V lost 4 bases and J lost 6, with 18 bases in between. The CDR3 region is CASSGSSARGDTQYF. DNA for the CDR3: TGTGCCAGCAGCGGATCTAGCGCCCGAGGGGATACGCAGTATTTT.

This chain joins TRBV6-1 and TRBJ2-3; D ambiguous. This CDR3 has 13 amino acids. CDR1 and CDR2 (germline): MNHNS, SASEGT. Trimming cost V 7 bases and J 0 bases, with 8 bases left between them. CDR3 sequence reads: CASKTSSTDTQYF. CDR3 bases: TGTGCCAGCAAGACCTCTAGCACAGATACGCAGTATTTT.